Below, 9 T cell receptor beta chains from the same sample are listed, as sequenced in a study of T cells after yellow fever vaccination. MiXCR, applied by TCRdb to the 5' RACE reads, yields one record per CDR3 protein. This repertoire shows under 5,000 distinct CDR3 sequences, over 6% found once; its top ten account for 1.4% to 1.5%. The sequencing used PBMCs, either bulk or a sorted T-cell subset (CD4+, CD8+, memory, or dextramer-sorted; not recorded which), collected 15 days after the yellow fever booster vaccination. The receptors shown here come from a man younger than 40 who received the YFV17D yellow fever vaccine.

By its share, this clonotype is medium-sized. The rearrangement uses TRBV10-3 and TRBJ2-3; no firm D call. CDR1 is ENHRY, CDR2 SYGVKD, per germline. V lost 10 bases, J lost 4 bases, and 15 bases lay in between. The CDR3 covers 13 residues. The CDR3 sequence: CASTSSSADTQYF. The CDR3 DNA reads as TGTGCCAGTACGAGCTCCTCGGCAGATACGCAGTATTTT.

Judged by abundance, this clonotype is medium-sized. The chain has TRBV11-2 and TRBJ1-6, with a possible D match to TRBD1 (5 bases). V gave up 5 bases and J gave up 10 bases, with 24 bases separating them. The CDR3 contains 17 residues. The V gene's germline CDR1 is SGHAT and CDR2 FQNNGV. This CDR3 is CASSRGLTGTLVSPLHF. For the CDR3, the DNA is TGTGCCAGCAGCCGTGGGCTAACCGGGACCCTCGTCTCACCCCTCCACTTT.

This rearrangement joins TRBV29-1 to TRBJ2-5, with D hard to call. CDR1 is SQVTM, CDR2 ANQGSEA, per germline. Trimming stripped 0 bases from V and 9 bases from J, with 23 bases between. There are 16 residues in the CDR3. CDR3 amino acids: CSVEDLTLVEPSAQYF. The DNA for the CDR3 is TGCAGCGTTGAAGACCTAACCTTAGTCGAGCCGAGCGCCCAGTACTTC.

Relative to its sample, this clonotype is medium-sized (0.01 to 0.1%). The chain couples TRBV9 to TRBJ2-3, with 7 bases that match TRBD2. J was trimmed by 0 bases and V by 4 bases; bases with no gene match: 2. This CDR3 spans 14 amino acids. CDR1 SGDLS and CDR2 YYNGEE come from the germline V gene. CDR3 in DNA: TGTGCCAGCAGCAAGCGGGGTAGCACAGATACGCAGTATTTT. It codes for CASSKRGSTDTQYF.

Within the sample, this clonotype is medium-sized. The chain couples TRBV6-5 to TRBJ2-4, with D perhaps matching TRBD1 (6 bases). CDR1 is MNHEY and CDR2 is SVGAGI in the germline V gene. V was shortened by 7 bases and J by 8 bases, with 21 bases between the two germline ends. The CDR3 totals 15 residues. The CDR3 spells CASTWLGSSGDIQYF. The DNA of the CDR3 is TGTGCCAGCACCTGGCTGGGCTCCTCAGGGGACATTCAGTACTTC.

This clonotype ranks as medium-sized (0.01 to 0.1%). This sequence joins TRBV29-1 and TRBJ2-3; 11 positions agree with TRBD2. Trimming cost V 6 bases and J 2 bases; bases outside gene matches: 7. The germline V gene has CDR1 SQVTM and CDR2 ANQGSEA. The CDR3 consists of 15 residues. CDR3 sequence (DNA): TGCAGCGTCCCGGGACTAGCGGTTATCACAGATACGCAGTATTTT. Its translation is CSVPGLAVITDTQYF.

This clonotype has ten or more counts. V gene TRBV7-8 combines with J gene TRBJ1-1; D gene ambiguous. Germline CDR1 reads SGHVS; CDR2 reads FQNEAQ. The CDR3 covers 15 residues. V shed 3 bases and J shed 1 base, with 12 bases lying between them. In DNA, the CDR3 is TGTGCCAGCAGCTTGCAAAATTTGGGGAACACTGAAGCTTTCTTT. Its protein is CASSLQNLGNTEAFF.

By share of the sample, this clonotype is medium-sized. The genes are TRBV18 and TRBJ2-2; 8 positions match TRBD2. This CDR3 has 15 residues. V shed 4 bases and J 7 bases; nucleotides not matched to a gene: 8. CDR1 is KGHSH, CDR2 LQKENI, per germline. CDR3 bases: TGTGCCAGCTCACGCTCACTAGCGGAGTTCGGGGAGCTGTTTTTT. Its protein product is CASSRSLAEFGELFF.

This clonotype is labeled as medium-sized. The chain joins TRBV12-5 to TRBJ2-1, with D possibly matching TRBD2 (6 bases). Germline loops: CDR1 LGHNT, CDR2 FRNRAP. Trimming removed 4 bases from V and 6 bases from J, with 13 bases in between. The CDR3 contains 14 residues. The CDR3: CASGSGLTANEQFF. The CDR3 DNA follows: TGTGCTAGTGGTTCTGGACTAACTGCCAATGAGCAGTTCTTC.